At least ten counts were recorded for the clone carrying this T cell receptor beta chain. Antigen: not known. This entry is derived from a study of T-cell reconstitution after alpha-beta-depleted transplantation in children. Germline V gives CDR1 SGHKS, CDR2 YYEKEE (reference sequence). The CDR3 length is 14 residues. V gave up 2 bases and J gave up 4 bases, with 9 bases separating them. For TCRbeta, the library was prepared with unique molecular identifiers. TCRdb processed the PCR reads anew with MiXCR; each CDR3 protein has one entry. Among around 300,000 distinct CDR3 sequences, around 9.1% were seen once, and the ten largest hold just under 7.5%. Study-level points and caveats: TCRbeta diversity was high at day 60 in some patients (a result of surviving recipient T cells and thymic progenitors).

The sequence was obtained from a boy under two years old with acute myeloid leukemia, due to receive a stem cell transplant. The chain joins TRBV5-5 to TRBJ2-2; no definite D call. Here the sequenced sample was PBMCs, taken before TCRalphabeta/CD19-depleted stem cell transplant. The DNA of the CDR3 is TGTGCCAGCAGCTTACTGATGAGCACCGGGGAGCTGTTTTTT. Translation gives CASSLLMSTGELFF. The whole variable domain, remainder taken from reference TRBV5-5 and TRBJ2-2, is DAGVTQSPTHLIKTRGQQVTLRCSPISGHKSVSWYQQVLGQGPQFIFQYYEKEERGRGNFPDRFSARQFPNYSSELNVNALLLGDSALYLCASSLLMSTGELFFGEGSRLTVL.